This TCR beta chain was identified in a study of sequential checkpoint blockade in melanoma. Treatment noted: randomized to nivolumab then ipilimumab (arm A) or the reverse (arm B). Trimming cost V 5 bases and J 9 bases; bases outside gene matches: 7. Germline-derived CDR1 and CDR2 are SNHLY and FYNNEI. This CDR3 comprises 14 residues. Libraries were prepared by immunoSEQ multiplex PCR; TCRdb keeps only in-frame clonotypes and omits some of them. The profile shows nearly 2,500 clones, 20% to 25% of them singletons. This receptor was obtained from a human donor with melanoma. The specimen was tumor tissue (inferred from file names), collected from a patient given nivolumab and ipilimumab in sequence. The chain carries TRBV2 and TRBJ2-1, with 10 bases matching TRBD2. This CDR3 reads CASSKTAGGLEQFF. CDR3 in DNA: TGTGCCAGCAGTAAAACAGCGGGAGGGCTTGAGCAGTTCTTC.